These 13 T cell receptor beta chains were sequenced from one sample in a study of OX40 agonist ivuxolimab in advanced cancers. The method behind the library was the immunoSEQ multiplex PCR assay. Imported from immuneACCESS, the table was reduced by TCRdb to in-frame sequences with V and J called. These copies leave out some clones; in studies compared against another copy, an unresolved V gene accounts for under half, and the cause of the remainder is not known. The sample yields 20,000 to 25,000 clones; 65% to 80% were counted once. More than 15% of the sample is held by the ten biggest clonotypes. Specimen: CD4+ or CD8+ T cells sorted from blood, collected in a trial of the OX40 agonist ivuxolimab. Every receptor here comes from an adult with an advanced solid tumor such as melanoma, head and neck, liver or kidney cancer.

A few counts support this clone. The chain carries TRBV7-3 and TRBJ1-1, with 7 positions matching TRBD1. V lost 1 base, J lost 5 bases, and 7 bases stayed unmatched. Germline CDR1 and CDR2: SGHTA and FQGTGA. This CDR3 has 15 residues. The DNA for the CDR3 is TGTGCCAGCAGCTTAAAAGGGGGCAGGGGAACTGAAGCTTTCTTT. Its protein is CASSLKGGRGTEAFF.

V is TRBV11-1 and J is TRBJ2-1; TRBD2 matches at 9 bases. The CDR3 runs to 16 residues. J lost 10 bases, V lost 5 bases, and 15 bases had no gene match. Germline CDR1 and CDR2: SGHAT and FQDESV (reference sequence). As DNA, the CDR3 is TGTGCCAGCAGCCCCAATTTAGCGGGGGTTTTCCCAGAGCAGTTCTTC. This translates into CASSPNLAGVFPEQFF.

This chain joins TRBV6-4 and TRBJ2-7; D possibly corresponds to TRBD1 (6 bases). This CDR3 is 15 amino acids long. CDR1 is MRHNA and CDR2 is SNTAGT in the germline V gene. Trimming took off 6 bases at V and 3 bases at J, with 18 bases between the two ends. The CDR3 coding sequence is TGTGCCAGCAGAGGACAGAGGGCGCCTCTCTACGAGCAGTACTTC. It yields the protein CASRGQRAPLYEQYF.

CDR3 bases: TGTGCCAGCAGCATCGGCTCAATAAGGGAGCAGTACTTC. Translated, it gives CASSIGSIREQYF. The V call is TRBV5-6, the J call TRBJ2-7; no clear D. Per the germline V gene, CDR1 is SGHDT and CDR2 is YYEEEE. The CDR3 spans 13 residues. The V gene lost 4 bases and the J gene lost 7 bases, with 15 bases spanning the gap.

The V and J genes are TRBV5-6 and TRBJ1-6, with 8 bases aligning to TRBD1. This CDR3 comprises 15 residues. V lost 1 base to trimming and J lost 10 bases; unmatched junction nucleotides: 7. Germline loops: CDR1 SGHDT, CDR2 YYEEEE. This CDR3 reads CASSLRTGYVSPLHF. CDR3 nucleotide sequence: TGTGCCAGCAGCTTGAGGACAGGGTATGTGTCACCCCTCCACTTT.

The chain employs TRBV6-5 and TRBJ1-1, with D unclear. Germline values: CDR1 MNHEY, CDR2 SVGAGI. V lost 5 bases to trimming and J lost 4 bases, with 11 bases between them. This CDR3 contains 13 residues. The CDR3 DNA sequence: TGTGCCAGCAGTACGGGGAGGGTCACTGAAGCTTTCTTT. Translating gives CASSTGRVTEAFF.

The chain has TRBV4-1 and TRBJ1-6; TRBD1 is a possible D gene (5 bases). The V end lost 1 base, the J end lost 9 bases, and 13 bases lay between the germline ends. The V gene's germline CDR1 is MGHRA and CDR2 YSYEKL. The CDR3 sequence is 15 residues long. The CDR3 nucleotides are TGCGCCAGCAGCCAAGCGGGACGGCGTAGTTCACCCCTCCACTTT. Amino acid sequence: CASSQAGRRSSPLHF.

The chain combines TRBV9 with TRBJ2-1, with D possibly being TRBD2 (7 bases). Germline CDR1 reads SGDLS; CDR2 reads YYNGEE. V was clipped by 0 bases and J by 0 bases, with 10 bases between them. The CDR3 covers 16 residues. CDR3 region: CASSVEGGPSYNEQFF. The CDR3 DNA reads as TGTGCCAGCAGCGTAGAGGGGGGGCCCTCCTACAATGAGCAGTTCTTC.

The rearrangement links TRBV2 to TRBJ2-7; D might be TRBD1 (5 bases). The CDR3 sequence is 14 residues long. Trimming took off 3 bases at V and 3 bases at J, with 12 bases between the two ends. Germline lookup yields CDR1 SNHLY and CDR2 FYNNEI. The chain's CDR3 is CASSDQDTHYEQYF. The CDR3 coding sequence is TGTGCCAGCAGTGATCAGGACACCCACTACGAGCAGTACTTC.

This clone was seen more than once but under ten times. V usage is TRBV2 and J usage is TRBJ2-7; tentative D call: TRBD2 (5 bases). Trimming pared 3 bases from V and 3 bases from J, leaving 9 bases between. The CDR3 covers 13 residues. CDR1 is SNHLY, CDR2 FYNNEI, per germline. CDR3: CASSEDGNYEQYF. The CDR3 DNA is TGTGCCAGCAGTGAGGACGGGAACTACGAGCAGTACTTC.

This clone came up once. This sequence joins TRBV2 and TRBJ2-5; 9 nucleotides line up with TRBD1. The germline V gene encodes CDR1 SNHLY and CDR2 FYNNEI. The CDR3 runs 15 residues. The V and J ends lost 7 bases and 11 bases, in that order; junction bases with no gene match: 17. CDR3 bases: TGTGCCAGCACCCTGAACGGGGACAGGGTATGGGAGCAGTACTTC. This translates into CASTLNGDRVWEQYF.

The chain carries TRBV7-6 and TRBJ2-1; 8 positions agree with TRBD2. The CDR3 loop spans 15 amino acids. The germline V gene encodes CDR1 SGHVS and CDR2 FNYEAQ. Trimming at V came to 7 bases and at J to 5 bases, leaving 10 bases not matched to a gene. CDR3 nucleotide sequence: TGTGCCAGCACCACGGGGGGGAGGGGCGACAATGAGCAGTTCTTC. Protein product: CASTTGGRGDNEQFF.

This clone was counted a single time. CDR3 region: CASSLDTTGTGELFF. CDR3 bases: TGTGCCAGCAGCTTGGATACTACAGGGACCGGGGAGCTGTTTTTT. This sequence joins TRBV11-2 and TRBJ2-2; tentatively, D is TRBD1 (6 bases). CDR1 and CDR2 from the germline V gene are SGHAT and FQNNGV. V lost 3 bases and J 5 bases, leaving 13 bases between the germline ends. The CDR3 extends over 15 amino acids.